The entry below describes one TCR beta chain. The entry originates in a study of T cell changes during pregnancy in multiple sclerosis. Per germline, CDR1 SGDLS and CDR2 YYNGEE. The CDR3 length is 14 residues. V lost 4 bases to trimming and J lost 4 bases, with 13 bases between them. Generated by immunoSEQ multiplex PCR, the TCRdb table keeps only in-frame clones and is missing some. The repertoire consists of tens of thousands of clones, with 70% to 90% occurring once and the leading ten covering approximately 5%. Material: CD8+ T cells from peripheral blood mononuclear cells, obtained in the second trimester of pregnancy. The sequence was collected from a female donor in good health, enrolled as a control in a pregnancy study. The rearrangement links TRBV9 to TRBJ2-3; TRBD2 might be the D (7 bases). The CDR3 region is CASSPGGLADTQYF. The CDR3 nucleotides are TGTGCCAGCAGCCCCGGGGGGCTAGCAGATACGCAGTATTTT.